A single sample is the source of the 32 T cell receptor beta chains below, sequenced in a study of T-cell reconstitution after alpha-beta-depleted transplantation in children. Construction of the TCRbeta library involved unique molecular identifiers. TCRdb re-called the PCR reads with MiXCR, one entry per CDR3 protein. The sample lists about 980,000 distinct CDR3 sequences, 25% to 30% occurring once. Source: PBMCs, mostly from graft donor cells, taken 360 days after TCRalphabeta/CD19-depleted stem cell transplant. These receptors were obtained from a boy under three years old who had a stem cell transplant for SCID, so the T cells may come from the graft donor.

V is TRBV7-2 and J is TRBJ2-3; D is possibly TRBD2 (5 bases). The CDR3 totals 16 residues. V gave up 1 base and J gave up 2 bases, with 13 bases separating them. Germline-derived CDR1 and CDR2 are SGHTA and FQGNSA. The CDR3 DNA is TGTGCCAGCAGCTTAGTTCCGGGGTTACACACAGATACGCAGTATTTT. Translated, it gives CASSLVPGLHTDTQYF.

The chain recombines TRBV12-3 or TRBV12-4 with TRBJ2-3, with 8 nucleotides matching TRBD2. Trimming at V came to 5 bases and at J to 1 base, leaving 14 bases not matched to a gene. The CDR3 is made up of 18 amino acids. The CDR3 loop reads CASSGTHSGVSRTDTQYF. Written as DNA, the CDR3 is TGTGCCAGCAGTGGGACCCATAGCGGGGTATCCCGCACAGATACGCAGTATTTT.

This clonotype occurred a few times. The gene calls are TRBV12-3 or TRBV12-4 and TRBJ1-5; the D is unclear. This CDR3 comprises 18 residues. The V end lost 2 bases, the J end lost 3 bases, and 20 bases lay between the germline ends. CDR3 in amino acids: CASSLTTGAGGSNQPQHF. CDR3 DNA: TGTGCCAGCAGTTTAACAACGGGCGCGGGCGGATCCAATCAGCCCCAGCATTTT.

The rearrangement links TRBV12-3 or TRBV12-4 to TRBJ2-7; D unclear. This CDR3 is 13 amino acids long. V shed 8 bases and J shed 0 bases, with 11 bases lying between them. CDR3 in amino acids: CASGWGNSYEQYF. DNA for the CDR3: TGTGCCAGCGGGTGGGGTAACTCCTACGAGCAGTACTTC.

Of note for this clonotype: A clone one base away is much larger, so this may be a read error. The chain is built from TRBV7-2 and TRBJ2-3; 14 bases fit TRBD2. V lost 6 bases, J lost 4 bases, and 3 bases stayed unmatched. Germline loops: CDR1 SGHTA, CDR2 FQGNSA. This CDR3 has 15 residues. CDR3: CASSATSGGADTQYF. The CDR3 DNA reads as TGTGCCAGCAGTGCGACTAGCGGGGGGGCAGATACGCAGTATTTT. Full variable domain (rest looked up from reference TRBV7-2 and TRBJ2-3): GAGVSQSPSNKVTEKGKDVELRCDPISGHTALYWYRQSLGQGLEFLIYFQGNSAPDKSGLPSDRFSAERTGGSVSTLTIQRTQQEDSAVYLCASSATSGGADTQYFGPGTRLTVL.

The gene calls are TRBV5-1 and TRBJ2-7, with a possible D match to TRBD1 (6 bases). This CDR3 has 13 residues. Germline CDR1 reads SGHRS; CDR2 reads YFSETQ. V was shortened by 4 bases and J by 3 bases, with 11 bases between the two germline ends. CDR3 amino acids: CASSRDIYYEQYF. The CDR3 region has the DNA TGCGCCAGCAGCCGGGACATCTACTACGAGCAGTACTTC.

The genes are TRBV12-3 or TRBV12-4 and TRBJ1-1, with 7 positions matching TRBD1. The CDR3 loop spans 15 amino acids. The J segment lost 0 bases and the V segment lost 5 bases, leaving 6 bases of the junction unmatched. The DNA for the CDR3 is TGTGCCAGCAGTAGATGGGACAGTTTGAACACTGAAGCTTTCTTT. Encoded protein: CASSRWDSLNTEAFF.

The CDR3 sequence is CASSEFEWDRELALIYEQYF. In DNA, the CDR3 is TGTGCCAGCAGTGAATTTGAATGGGACAGGGAGCTCGCGTTAATATACGAGCAGTACTTC. The chain recombines TRBV6-1 with TRBJ2-7; 9 bases line up with TRBD1. With 2 bases clipped from V and 4 bases from J, the junction kept 21 bases outside the gene matches. Germline V gene sequence: CDR1 MNHNS, CDR2 SASEGT. This CDR3 region has 20 residues.

The J gene is TRBJ1-3, the V gene TRBV12-3 or TRBV12-4; the D gene is possibly TRBD1 (6 bases). CDR3 length: 15 amino acids. Trimming left V 4 bases short and J 8 bases short, with 18 bases between. CDR3 sequence reads: CASSSGLRGSDTIYF. The CDR3 DNA sequence: TGTGCCAGCAGTTCAGGCCTCAGGGGCTCAGACACCATATATTTT.

V and J are TRBV20-1 and TRBJ1-6; tentative D call: TRBD1 (5 bases). V was trimmed by 3 bases and J by 8 bases, leaving 14 bases between them. Per the germline V gene, CDR1 is DFQATT and CDR2 is SNEGSKA (reference sequence). The CDR3 runs to 14 residues. In DNA form, the CDR3 reads TGCAGTGCTAGCCGGGGGGTGTTAGATTCACCCCTCCACTTT. Amino acid sequence: CSASRGVLDSPLHF.

This sequence joins TRBV5-1 and TRBJ2-7; the match to TRBD1 covers 7 bases. Trimming took 0 bases from V and 4 from J; bases not matched to a gene: 7. The CDR3 runs 15 residues. Looked up from germline, CDR1 is SGHRS and CDR2 is YFSETQ. CDR3 nucleotides: TGCGCCAGCAGCTTGGCGGGACAGACCGGGTACGAGCAGTACTTC. Protein sequence: CASSLAGQTGYEQYF.

This clonotype was observed a handful of times. Here the CDR3 DNA reads TGTGCCAGCAGTTACTCGTTTCCCGGACCGGGACAGGGGGCTTGGGAGCAGTACTTC. Residues: CASSYSFPGPGQGAWEQYF. The gene calls are TRBV6-5 and TRBJ2-7; 12 bases map to TRBD1. The length of the CDR3 is 19 residues. The ends lost 0 bases at V and 7 bases at J; junction bases unmatched: 16. Germline-derived CDR1 and CDR2 are MNHEY and SVGAGI.

J is TRBJ1-3 and V is TRBV10-3, with TRBD1 as a possible D gene (6 bases). The CDR3 runs 14 residues. Trimming removed 5 bases from V and 2 bases from J, with 10 bases in between. Per germline, CDR1 ENHRY and CDR2 SYGVKD. The CDR3, as DNA: TGTGCCATCAGTCCGGACAGTCCTGGAAACACCATATATTTT. The encoded protein is CAISPDSPGNTIYF.

This clonotype turned up a few times. The chain carries TRBV12-3 or TRBV12-4 and TRBJ2-7; D is undetermined. Between the trimmed V and J ends, which lost 4 bases and 2 bases, there was a span of 9 bases. This CDR3 contains 13 residues. CDR3: CASSSGTTYEQYF. CDR3 sequence (DNA): TGTGCCAGCAGTTCCGGAACAACCTACGAGCAGTACTTC.

This chain links TRBV6-5 with TRBJ2-2; tentatively, D is TRBD1 (6 bases). Germline lookup yields CDR1 MNHEY and CDR2 SVGAGI. There are 16 residues in the CDR3. V lost 2 bases and J 1 base, leaving 11 bases between the germline ends. The CDR3 spells CASSYSYRVNTGELFF. The CDR3, as DNA: TGTGCCAGCAGTTACAGTTACAGGGTGAACACCGGGGAGCTGTTTTTT.

This clonotype showed up just a few times. The rearrangement links TRBV4-1 to TRBJ2-3; weak D call: TRBD2 (7 bases). V dropped 4 bases and J dropped 1 base, with 18 bases sitting between them. CDR3 length equals 17 residues. Germline CDR1 reads MGHRA; CDR2 reads YSYEKL. CDR3 sequence (DNA): TGCGCCAGCAGCCCCAACAATGGGGGGGCCGGCACAGATACGCAGTATTTT. Translating it yields CASSPNNGGAGTDTQYF.

The chain combines TRBV7-2 with TRBJ2-1; D might be TRBD1 (6 bases). CDR3 length: 14 residues. Germline lookup yields CDR1 SGHTA and CDR2 FQGNSA. V lost 5 bases and J lost 4, with 12 bases in between. CDR3 loop: CASSPMDSYNEQFF. The CDR3 DNA follows: TGTGCCAGCAGCCCCATGGACAGTTACAATGAGCAGTTCTTC.

This clonotype was seen many times. The J gene is TRBJ2-7, the V gene TRBV6-5; D is perhaps TRBD1 (5 bases). Germline V gene data show CDR1 as MNHEY and CDR2 as SVGAGI. The CDR3 has 14 residues. V was shortened by 2 bases and J by 7 bases, with 15 bases between the two germline ends. CDR3 region: CASSYQGRFWEQYF. CDR3 DNA sequence: TGTGCCAGCAGTTACCAGGGCCGCTTCTGGGAGCAGTACTTC.

The chain uses TRBV10-3 and TRBJ2-1; D gene ambiguous. Deletions cut 0 bases from V and 4 bases from J, with 10 bases between. CDR3 length: 15 residues. Germline CDR1 ENHRY, CDR2 SYGVKD. The CDR3 loop reads CAISESLGKYNEQFF. CDR3 coding DNA: TGTGCCATCAGTGAGTCTCTTGGAAAATACAATGAGCAGTTCTTC.

This sequence joins TRBV7-6 and TRBJ2-7, with 8 bases aligning to TRBD1. Trimming removed 4 bases from V and 2 bases from J; junction bases left unmatched: 7. The V gene's germline CDR1 is SGHVS and CDR2 FNYEAQ. This CDR3 has 15 amino acids. CDR3 sequence (DNA): TGTGCCAGCAGCTGGGGGACAGGAAGTCCCTACGAGCAGTACTTC. The encoded protein is CASSWGTGSPYEQYF.

This chain uses TRBV20-1 with TRBJ2-3; no definite D call. Germline V gene data show CDR1 as DFQATT and CDR2 as SNEGSKA (reference sequence). Trimming cost V 6 bases and J 0 bases, with 19 bases left between them. This CDR3 is built from 16 residues. The chain's CDR3 is CSARRPILPSTDTQYF. The CDR3 DNA reads TGCAGTGCCAGGCGCCCGATTCTTCCTAGCACAGATACGCAGTATTTT.

V usage is TRBV7-6 and J usage is TRBJ2-7; D is possibly TRBD1 (5 bases). From germline, CDR1 is SGHVS and CDR2 FNYEAQ. V was trimmed by 1 base and J by 2 bases, leaving 15 bases between them. The CDR3 sequence is 16 residues long. The chain's CDR3 is CASSLGPSGIPYEQYF. The CDR3 DNA reads TGTGCCAGCAGCTTAGGTCCTTCAGGGATTCCCTACGAGCAGTACTTC.

DNA for the CDR3: TGTGCCAGCAGTGGGGGGCGGGGGGTTCCCTACGAGCAGTACTTC. It codes for CASSGGRGVPYEQYF. J is TRBJ2-7 and V is TRBV12-3 or TRBV12-4; 8 bases align to TRBD2. J lost 2 bases, V lost 5 bases, and 8 bases had no gene match. This CDR3 has 15 amino acids.

This clonotype appeared a few times. This chain joins TRBV12-3 or TRBV12-4 and TRBJ2-7; TRBD1 aligns across 9 bases. V shed 4 bases and J 3 bases; nucleotides not matched to a gene: 4. The CDR3 has 14 residues. In DNA form, the CDR3 reads TGTGCCAGCAGTTGGGACAGGGTTTACTACGAGCAGTACTTC. Protein product: CASSWDRVYYEQYF.

This clonotype showed up just a few times. The chain uses TRBV10-3 and TRBJ2-1; D is perhaps TRBD2 (6 bases). There are 15 residues in the CDR3. V was clipped by 3 bases and J by 4 bases, with 13 bases between them. CDR1 is ENHRY and CDR2 is SYGVKD in the germline V gene. The chain's CDR3 is CAISDLAILYNEQFF. DNA for the CDR3: TGTGCCATCAGTGATCTAGCGATCTTGTACAATGAGCAGTTCTTC.

This clonotype came up a few times. The rearrangement links TRBV6-1 to TRBJ2-1; perhaps D is TRBD1 or TRBD2 (5 bases each). CDR3 length equals 13 residues. Trimming removed 5 bases from V and 10 bases from J, with 15 bases in between. CDR1 and CDR2 from the germline V gene are MNHNS and SASEGT. The CDR3 bases are TGTGCCAGCAGTCGGGGACCCCCCGGGGAGCAGTTCTTC. Amino acids: CASSRGPPGEQFF.

This clonotype was seen a few times. The chain links TRBV20-1 to TRBJ2-3; 7 positions match TRBD1. The V gene's germline CDR1 is DFQATT and CDR2 SNEGSKA (reference sequence). CDR3 length equals 12 residues. J lost 10 bases, V lost 6 bases, and 10 bases had no gene match. The CDR3 DNA reads as TGCAGTGCGCCGACCCCCCAGGGGGCGCAGTATTTT. As protein: CSAPTPQGAQYF.

The V and J genes are TRBV14 and TRBJ2-1; D is possibly TRBD1 (6 bases). This CDR3 has 13 amino acids. Trimming shortened V by 3 bases and J by 9 bases, and 12 bases separated the two germline ends. CDR1 is SGHDN, CDR2 FVKESK, per germline. Here the CDR3 reads CASSHIRGGEQFF. DNA of the CDR3: TGTGCCAGCAGCCACATCAGGGGCGGTGAGCAGTTCTTC.

This clonotype occurred many times. The gene calls are TRBV12-3 or TRBV12-4 and TRBJ2-1, with unresolved D. With 6 bases removed from V and 6 bases from J, the gap between germline ends came to 15 bases. The CDR3 is 14 amino acids. This CDR3 is CASSHGGALNEQFF. The CDR3 region has the DNA TGTGCCAGCAGCCACGGCGGTGCACTCAATGAGCAGTTCTTC.

The rearrangement joins TRBV12-3 or TRBV12-4 to TRBJ2-2; tentative D call: TRBD2 (5 bases). This CDR3 contains 13 residues. V dropped 6 bases and J dropped 5 bases, with 10 bases sitting between them. The CDR3 DNA follows: TGTGCCAGCAGCCCCCAGCGGACCGGGGAGCTGTTTTTT. It translates to CASSPQRTGELFF.

J is TRBJ2-1 and V is TRBV12-3 or TRBV12-4; no clear D. V shed 2 bases and J shed 0 bases, with 14 bases lying between them. This CDR3 spans 17 amino acids. The CDR3 here is CASSLLLSLGSYNEQFF. Written as DNA, the CDR3 is TGTGCCAGCAGTTTATTACTTTCCCTAGGCTCCTACAATGAGCAGTTCTTC.

A single count supports this clonotype. V gene TRBV3-1 combines with J gene TRBJ2-1; 10 nucleotides agree with TRBD2. V trimming: 0 bases; J trimming: 8 bases; junction bases outside the gene matches: 10. The CDR3 sequence is 17 residues long. CDR1 is LGHDT and CDR2 is YNNKEL in the germline V gene (reference sequence). DNA for the CDR3: TGTGCCAGCAGCCAAGATACAGGCGGGACTAGCGTATATGAGCAGTTCTTC. Translating gives CASSQDTGGTSVYEQFF.